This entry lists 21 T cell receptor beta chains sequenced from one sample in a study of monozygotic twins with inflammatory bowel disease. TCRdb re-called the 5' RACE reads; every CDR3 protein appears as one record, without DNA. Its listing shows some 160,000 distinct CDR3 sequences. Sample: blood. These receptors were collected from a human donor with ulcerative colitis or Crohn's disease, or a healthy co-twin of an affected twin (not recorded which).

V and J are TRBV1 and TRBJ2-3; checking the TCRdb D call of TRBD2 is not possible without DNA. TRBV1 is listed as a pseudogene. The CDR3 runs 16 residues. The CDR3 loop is CTSSRPSGGGTDTQYF.

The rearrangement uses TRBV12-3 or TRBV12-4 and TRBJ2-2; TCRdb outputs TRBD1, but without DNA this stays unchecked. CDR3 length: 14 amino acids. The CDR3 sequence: CASSRTVNTGELFF.

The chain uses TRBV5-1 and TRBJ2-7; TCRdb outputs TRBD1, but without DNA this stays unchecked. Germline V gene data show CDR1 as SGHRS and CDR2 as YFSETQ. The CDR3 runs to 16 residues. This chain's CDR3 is CASSLAARDGSYEQYF. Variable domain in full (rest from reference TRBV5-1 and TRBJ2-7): KAGVTQTPRYLIKTRGQQVTLSCSPISGHRSVSWYQQTPGQGLQFLFEYFSETQRNKGNFPGRFSGRQFSNSRSEMNVSTLELGDSALYLCASSLAARDGSYEQYFGPGTRLTVT.

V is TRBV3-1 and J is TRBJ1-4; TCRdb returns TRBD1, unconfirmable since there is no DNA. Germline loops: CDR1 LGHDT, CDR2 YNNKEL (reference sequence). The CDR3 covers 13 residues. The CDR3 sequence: CASSQETGGKLFF.

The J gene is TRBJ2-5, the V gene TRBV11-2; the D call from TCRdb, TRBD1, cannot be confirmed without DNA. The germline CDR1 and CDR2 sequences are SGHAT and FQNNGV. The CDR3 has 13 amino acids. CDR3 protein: CASSGASGETQYF.

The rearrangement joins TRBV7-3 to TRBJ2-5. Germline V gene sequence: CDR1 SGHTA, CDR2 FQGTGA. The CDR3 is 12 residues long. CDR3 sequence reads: CASRRPIETQYF.

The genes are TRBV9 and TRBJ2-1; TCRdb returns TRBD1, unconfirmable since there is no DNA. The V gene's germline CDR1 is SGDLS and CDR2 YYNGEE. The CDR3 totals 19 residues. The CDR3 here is CASSANRDSPSLPYREQFF.

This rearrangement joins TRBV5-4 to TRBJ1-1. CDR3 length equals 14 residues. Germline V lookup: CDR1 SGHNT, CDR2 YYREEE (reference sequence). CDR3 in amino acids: CASSLESSRTEAFF.

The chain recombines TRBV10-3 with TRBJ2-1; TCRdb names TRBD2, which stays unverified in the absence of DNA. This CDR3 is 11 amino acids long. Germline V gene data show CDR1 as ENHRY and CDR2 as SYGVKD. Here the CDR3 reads CATTSDNEQFF.

CDR3 sequence reads: CASSPPVLNNEQFF. The V gene is TRBV18, the J gene TRBJ2-1. This CDR3 region has 14 residues. Germline V CDR1 and CDR2: KGHSH, LQKENI.

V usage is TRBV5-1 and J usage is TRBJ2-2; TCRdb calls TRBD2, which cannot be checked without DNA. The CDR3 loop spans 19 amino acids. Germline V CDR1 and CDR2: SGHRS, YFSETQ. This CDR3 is CASSPSKGPLAPNTGELFF. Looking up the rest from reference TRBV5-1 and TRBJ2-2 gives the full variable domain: KAGVTQTPRYLIKTRGQQVTLSCSPISGHRSVSWYQQTPGQGLQFLFEYFSETQRNKGNFPGRFSGRQFSNSRSEMNVSTLELGDSALYLCASSPSKGPLAPNTGELFFGEGSRLTVL.

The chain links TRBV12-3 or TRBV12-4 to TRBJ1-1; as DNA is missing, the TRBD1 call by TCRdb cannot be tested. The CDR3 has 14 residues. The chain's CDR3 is CASSSGGENTEAFF.

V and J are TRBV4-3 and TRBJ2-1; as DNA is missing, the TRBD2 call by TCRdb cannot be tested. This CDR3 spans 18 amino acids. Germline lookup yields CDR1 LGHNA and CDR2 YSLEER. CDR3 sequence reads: CASSQERRSAGAKNEQFF.

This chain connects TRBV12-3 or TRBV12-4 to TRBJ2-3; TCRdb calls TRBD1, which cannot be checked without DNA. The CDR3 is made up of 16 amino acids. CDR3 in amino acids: CASNPGAGRGTDTQYF.

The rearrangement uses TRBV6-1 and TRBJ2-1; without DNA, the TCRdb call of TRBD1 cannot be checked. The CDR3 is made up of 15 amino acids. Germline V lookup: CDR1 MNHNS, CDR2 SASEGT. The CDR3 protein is CASRGDGTGWNEQFF.

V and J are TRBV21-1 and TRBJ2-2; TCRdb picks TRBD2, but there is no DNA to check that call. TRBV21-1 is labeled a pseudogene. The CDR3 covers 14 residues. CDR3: CASSIIGLAGELFF.

The CDR3 loop reads CASTSLSDREEQYF. The chain links TRBV27 to TRBJ2-7; TCRdb outputs TRBD1, but without DNA this stays unchecked. Looked up from germline, CDR1 is MNHEY and CDR2 is SMNVEV (reference sequence). CDR3 length: 14 residues.

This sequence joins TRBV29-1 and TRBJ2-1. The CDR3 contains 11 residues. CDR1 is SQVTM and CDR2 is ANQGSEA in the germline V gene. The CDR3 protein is CSVDGYNEQFF.

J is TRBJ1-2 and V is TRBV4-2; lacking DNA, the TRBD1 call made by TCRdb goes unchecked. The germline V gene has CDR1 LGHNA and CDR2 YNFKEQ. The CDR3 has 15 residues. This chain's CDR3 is CASSQSPQGVYGYTF.

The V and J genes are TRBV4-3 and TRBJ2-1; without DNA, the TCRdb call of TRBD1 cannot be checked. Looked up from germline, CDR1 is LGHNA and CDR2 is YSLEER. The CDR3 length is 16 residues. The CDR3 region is CASSQEPRGVYNEQFF.

The CDR3 region is CAWRVRGNNQPQHF. V is TRBV30 and J is TRBJ1-5. CDR1 and CDR2 (germline): GTSNPN, SVGIG (reference sequence). CDR3 length equals 14 residues. The whole variable domain, remainder taken from reference TRBV30 and TRBJ1-5, is SQTIHQWPATLVQPVGSPLSLECTVEGTSNPNLYWYRQAAGRGLQLLFYSVGIGQISSEVPQNLSASRPQDRQFILSSKKLLLSDSGFYLCAWRVRGNNQPQHFGDGTRLSIL.